A single T cell receptor beta chain is shown here with its context. The data derive from a study of metastatic and nonmetastatic thyroid tumors. Germline-derived CDR1 and CDR2 are KGHDR and SFDVKD. CDR3 length: 13 amino acids. Unmatched junction bases numbered 7, after V lost 6 bases and J lost 7 bases. From the PCR reads, TCRdb re-called clones with MiXCR. The table records roughly 20,000 clones, 22% of them present only once. No patient received treatment before thyroid surgery. This TCR was recovered from a male donor with papillary thyroid cancer or a benign thyroid nodule (not recorded which). Some clones in this sample may be carry-over from other donors' samples. The sequenced sample consisted of tumor tissue. The chain links TRBV24-1 to TRBJ1-2, with 7 bases aligning to TRBD1. The CDR3 here is CATSRTGASGYTF. The CDR3 bases are TGTGCCACCAGTCGTACAGGGGCCAGTGGCTACACCTTC.